The 14 T cell receptor beta chains in this list originate from one sample, sequenced in a study of CD8+ T cells in alopecia areata listed by TCRdb under 2018. The library came from the immunoSEQ multiplex PCR assay. RNA was extracted from all samples and reverse transcribed into cDNA, which served as template for TCR sequencing. Not all clones reach the TCRdb copy of this immuneACCESS table, which keeps in-frame sequences only. Checked studies attribute under half of the gap to unresolved V genes and leave the rest unexplained. The sample includes over 150,000 clones, with about 56% observed a single time. Clones ranked in the top ten supply 4.9% of the sample. The sequencing sample was made of CD8+ T cells sorted from blood. The origin of the receptors is a human donor in good health.

The chain has TRBV5-6 and TRBJ1-2; D not resolved. Germline V gives CDR1 SGHDT, CDR2 YYEEEE. Trimming removed 0 bases from V and 8 bases from J, with 14 bases in between. This CDR3 contains 14 residues. The DNA of the CDR3 is TGTGCCAGCAGCTTGGACAGAGGCTATGAGGGCTACACCTTC. Translated, it gives CASSLDRGYEGYTF.

The sample holds a few counts of this clone. The chain has TRBV2 and TRBJ2-3; TRBD2 matches at 10 bases. The CDR3 sequence is 16 residues long. V trimming: 0 bases; J trimming: 4 bases; junction bases outside the gene matches: 4. Germline CDR1 is SNHLY and CDR2 is FYNNEI. The CDR3 sequence is CASSEAERGGADTQYF. The CDR3, as DNA: TGTGCCAGCAGTGAAGCGGAGCGGGGGGGCGCAGATACGCAGTATTTT.

The chain employs TRBV4-1 and TRBJ2-7, with D possibly TRBD1 on 6 matching bases. V dropped 5 bases and J dropped 2 bases, with 16 bases sitting between them. Germline CDR1 is MGHRA and CDR2 is YSYEKL. The CDR3 spans 15 residues. CDR3 region: CASSDNRVPTYEQYF. The CDR3 nucleotides read TGCGCCAGCAGCGATAACAGGGTGCCCACCTACGAGCAGTACTTC.

The chain links TRBV6-5 to TRBJ2-3; D is possibly TRBD2 (6 bases). V was shortened by 6 bases and J by 2 bases, with 15 bases between the two germline ends. CDR1 is MNHEY, CDR2 SVGAGI, per germline. The CDR3 is made up of 15 amino acids. CDR3 coding DNA: TGTGCCAGCAGCCGGGGACTCCCAAACACAGATACGCAGTATTTT. This translates into CASSRGLPNTDTQYF.

This clone has only one observation. The V and J genes are TRBV29-1 and TRBJ2-7; D gene uncertain. Deletions cut 6 bases from V and 0 bases from J, with 9 bases between. The CDR3 extends over 12 amino acids. Germline CDR1 is SQVTM and CDR2 is ANQGSEA. The CDR3 DNA sequence: TGCAGCGTCTATGGAATCTCCTACGAGCAGTACTTC. Translation gives CSVYGISYEQYF.

The chain is built from TRBV4-2 and TRBJ1-2; D is possibly TRBD1 (5 bases). The CDR3 loop spans 15 amino acids. The germline V gene encodes CDR1 LGHNA and CDR2 YNFKEQ. Deletions cut 0 bases from V and 5 bases from J, with 13 bases between. The CDR3 here is CASSQESDSRYGYTF. In DNA, the CDR3 is TGTGCCAGCAGCCAAGAGAGCGACAGTCGGTATGGCTACACCTTC.

This clone has a handful of counts. J is TRBJ1-1 and V is TRBV2; perhaps TRBD1 as D (6 bases). In germline, CDR1 is SNHLY, CDR2 FYNNEI. The CDR3 is 13 residues long. Trimming pared 4 bases from V and 3 bases from J, leaving 9 bases between. CDR3 sequence (DNA): TGTGCCAGCAGTGCGGGGGCCTACACTGAAGCTTTCTTT. It yields the protein CASSAGAYTEAFF.

In its sample, this clone was seen a few times. This specimen includes other DNA sequences encoding the same CDR3. This chain joins TRBV25-1 and TRBJ2-5, with no clear D. The CDR3 extends over 11 amino acids. V dropped 3 bases and J dropped 5 bases, with 4 bases sitting between them. Germline-derived CDR1 and CDR2 are MGHDK and SYGVNS. Here the CDR3 reads CASSDLETQYF. For the CDR3, the DNA is TGTGCCAGCAGTGACCTGGAGACCCAGTACTTC.

The chain recombines TRBV29-1 with TRBJ1-2; TRBD1 agrees at 7 bases. The CDR3 length is 12 residues. The germline V gene has CDR1 SQVTM and CDR2 ANQGSEA. J gave up 4 bases and V 4 bases, and 3 bases lay outside the gene matches. The CDR3 nucleotides are TGCAGCGTTGTGGACAGGATCTATGGCTACACCTTC. Its protein is CSVVDRIYGYTF.

J is TRBJ2-3 and V is TRBV30, with 8 nucleotides matching TRBD2. The CDR3 runs 16 residues. With V trimmed by 0 bases and J by 7 bases, 12 bases remained unmatched. Per the germline V gene, CDR1 is GTSNPN and CDR2 is SVGIG (reference sequence). CDR3 nucleotide sequence: TGTGCCTGGAGTGTCCCTAGCGGGCCAATACGGCATACGCAGTATTTT. Amino acid sequence: CAWSVPSGPIRHTQYF.

The chain couples TRBV19 to TRBJ1-1; no clear D gene. V lost 3 bases and J 5 bases, leaving 4 bases between the germline ends. CDR1 LNHDA and CDR2 SQIVND come from the germline V gene (reference sequence). This CDR3 contains 11 residues. The CDR3 protein is CASSMGTEAFF. The CDR3 DNA sequence: TGTGCCAGTAGTATGGGGACTGAAGCTTTCTTT.

The chain links TRBV11-1 to TRBJ2-7, with 7 bases matching TRBD2. The trim removed 5 bases at V and 7 bases at J, leaving 5 bases unmatched. The V gene's germline CDR1 is SGHAT and CDR2 FQDESV (reference sequence). This CDR3 has 12 residues. This chain's CDR3 is CASSHSSGEQYF. CDR3 nucleotide sequence: TGTGCCAGCAGCCACAGTAGCGGGGAGCAGTACTTC.

The chain combines TRBV4-1 with TRBJ1-5; D perhaps matches TRBD1 (5 bases). Per germline, CDR1 MGHRA and CDR2 YSYEKL. With 0 bases removed from V and 4 bases from J, the gap between germline ends came to 10 bases. This CDR3 is built from 15 residues. The DNA of the CDR3 is TGCGCCAGCAGCCAAGATGGGGCCCGGAATCAGCCCCAGCATTTT. Amino acids: CASSQDGARNQPQHF.

Notes on this clone: A read error may account for a junction end that differs from germline. The gene calls are TRBV2 and TRBJ1-1; D is possibly TRBD1 (5 bases). The length of the CDR3 is 14 residues. In germline, CDR1 is SNHLY, CDR2 FYNNEI. The CDR3 reads CASSEDRLNTEAFF. The CDR3 coding sequence is TGTGCCAGCAGCGAAGACAGATTGAACACTGAAGCTTTCTTT. The full variable domain, rest sourced from reference TRBV2 and TRBJ1-1, is EPEVTQTPSHQVTQMGQEVILRCVPISNHLYFYWYRQILGQKVEFLVSFYNNEISEKSEIFDDQFSVERPDGSNFTLKIRSTKLEDSAMYFCASSEDRLNTEAFFGQGTRLTVV.